This T cell receptor beta chain is from a study of T cells expressing NK-cell markers. Study background: The sequencing cohort of eight donors included seven HCMV-seropositive individuals and one seronegative individual. Whole-study results and caveats: NKG2C+ dominant clonotypes from roughly 6 donors made up roughly 1.0-7.0% of CD8+ T cells. In several donors, dominant clonotypes made up about 25-60.1% of CD3+CD56-NKG2C+ cells.

Germline values: CDR1 DFQATT, CDR2 SNEGSKA (reference sequence). The CDR3 length is 16 residues. Using the 5' RACE reads, TCRdb records one entry per CDR3 protein without DNA. The table lists 400,000 to 450,000 distinct CDR3 sequences. Regarding this clonotype: The target antigen is unknown.

The sequencing sample was made of blood T cells: a sorted CD56 or NKG2C T cell subset, CD4+ or CD8+ T cells, or bulk PBMC T cells (not recorded which). This clonotype originated in a woman between 18 and 70 years old in good health. The rearrangement joins TRBV20-1 to TRBJ2-4; TCRdb lists TRBD2, though no DNA is available to test this call. The CDR3 spells CSARNRLALAKNIQYF.